This T cell receptor beta chain was retrieved from a study of T-cell memory formation after mild COVID-19. Trimming pared 6 bases from V and 1 base from J, leaving 12 bases between. CDR1 and CDR2 from the germline V gene are SQVTM and ANQGSEA. The CDR3 is made up of 13 amino acids. Whole-study findings and limits: Clones shrinking between day 15 and 85 showed a balanced CD4/CD8 split, and those that grew later tilted toward CD4+.

As to this clonotype: Its target is not known.

MiXCR, run by TCRdb on the 5' RACE reads, gives a single entry per CDR3 protein. This sample has 200,000 to 250,000 distinct CDR3 sequences, with roughly 10% found just once. Material: PBMCs or a T cell subset sorted from them (not recorded which). This chain connects TRBV29-1 to TRBJ1-1; TRBD1 is a possible D gene (6 bases). This clonotype was sampled from a young man who had mild COVID-19 (a few samples of this study predate the infection). Cell type and time point are not known. The CDR3 DNA sequence: TGCAGCGTAGGGGGATGGGGGAACACTGAAGCTTTCTTT. It specifies CSVGGWGNTEAFF.